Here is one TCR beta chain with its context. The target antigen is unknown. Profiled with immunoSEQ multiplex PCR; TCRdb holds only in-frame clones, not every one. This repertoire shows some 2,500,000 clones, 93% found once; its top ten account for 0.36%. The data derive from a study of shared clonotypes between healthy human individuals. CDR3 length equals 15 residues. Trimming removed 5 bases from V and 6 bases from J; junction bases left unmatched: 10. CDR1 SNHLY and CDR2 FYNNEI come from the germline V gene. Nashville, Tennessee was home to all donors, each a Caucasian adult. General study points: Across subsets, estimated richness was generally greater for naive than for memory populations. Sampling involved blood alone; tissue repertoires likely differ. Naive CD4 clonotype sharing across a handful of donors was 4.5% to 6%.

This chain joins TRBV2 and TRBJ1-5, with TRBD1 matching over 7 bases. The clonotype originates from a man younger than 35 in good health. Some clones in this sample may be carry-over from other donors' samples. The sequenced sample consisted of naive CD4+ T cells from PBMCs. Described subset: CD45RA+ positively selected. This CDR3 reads CASSRGTVGSQPQHF. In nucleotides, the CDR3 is TGTGCCAGCAGTAGGGGGACAGTCGGGTCTCAGCCCCAGCATTTT.